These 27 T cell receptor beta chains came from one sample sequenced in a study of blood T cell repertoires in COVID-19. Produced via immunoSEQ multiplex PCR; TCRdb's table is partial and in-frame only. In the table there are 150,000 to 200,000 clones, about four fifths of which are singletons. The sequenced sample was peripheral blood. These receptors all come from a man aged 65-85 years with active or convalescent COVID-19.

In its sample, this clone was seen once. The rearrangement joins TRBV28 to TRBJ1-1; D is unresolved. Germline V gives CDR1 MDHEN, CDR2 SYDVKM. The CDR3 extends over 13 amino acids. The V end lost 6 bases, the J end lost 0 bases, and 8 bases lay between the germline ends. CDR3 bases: TGTGCCAGCAGAATGCAGATGAACACTGAAGCTTTCTTT. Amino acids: CASRMQMNTEAFF.

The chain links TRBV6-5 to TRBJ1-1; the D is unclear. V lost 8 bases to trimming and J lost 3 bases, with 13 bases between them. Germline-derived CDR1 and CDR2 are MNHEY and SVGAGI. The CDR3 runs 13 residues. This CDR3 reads CASRLTADTEAFF. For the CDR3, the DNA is TGTGCCAGCCGTTTGACTGCGGACACTGAAGCTTTCTTT.

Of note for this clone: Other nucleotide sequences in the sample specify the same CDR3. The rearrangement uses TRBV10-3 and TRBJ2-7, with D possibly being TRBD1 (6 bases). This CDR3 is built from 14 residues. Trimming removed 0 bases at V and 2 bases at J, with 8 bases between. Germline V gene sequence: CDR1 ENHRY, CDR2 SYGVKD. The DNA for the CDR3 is TGTGCCATCAGTGAGTCCAGGGGAACCTACGAGCAGTACTTC. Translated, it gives CAISESRGTYEQYF.

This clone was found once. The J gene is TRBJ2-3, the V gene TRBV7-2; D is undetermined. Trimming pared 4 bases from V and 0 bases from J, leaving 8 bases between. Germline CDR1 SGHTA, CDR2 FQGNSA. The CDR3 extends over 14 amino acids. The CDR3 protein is CASSSYLSTDTQYF. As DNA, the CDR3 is TGTGCCAGCAGCTCCTACTTAAGCACAGATACGCAGTATTTT.

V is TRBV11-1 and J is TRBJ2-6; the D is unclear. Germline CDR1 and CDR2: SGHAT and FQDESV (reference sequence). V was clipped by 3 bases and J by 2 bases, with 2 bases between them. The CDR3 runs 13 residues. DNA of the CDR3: TGTGCCAGCAGCTTTACTGGGGCCAACGTCCTGACTTTC. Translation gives CASSFTGANVLTF.

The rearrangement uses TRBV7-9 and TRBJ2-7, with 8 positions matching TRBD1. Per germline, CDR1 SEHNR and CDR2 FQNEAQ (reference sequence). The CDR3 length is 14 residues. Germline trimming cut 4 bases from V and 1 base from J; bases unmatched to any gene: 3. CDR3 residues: CASSYRTGSYEQYF. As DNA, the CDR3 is TGTGCCAGCAGCTATCGGACAGGGTCCTACGAGCAGTACTTC.

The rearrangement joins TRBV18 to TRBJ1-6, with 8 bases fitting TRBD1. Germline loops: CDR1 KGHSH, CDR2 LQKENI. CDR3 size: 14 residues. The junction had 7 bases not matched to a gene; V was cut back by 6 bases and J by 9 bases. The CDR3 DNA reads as TGTGCCAGCTCGCTGGACAGGGCGTCTTCACCCCTCCACTTT. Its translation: CASSLDRASSPLHF.

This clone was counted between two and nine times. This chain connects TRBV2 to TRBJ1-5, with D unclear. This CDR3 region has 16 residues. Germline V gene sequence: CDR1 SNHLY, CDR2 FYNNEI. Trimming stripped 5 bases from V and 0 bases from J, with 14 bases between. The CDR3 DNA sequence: TGTGCCAGCAGTTCAAGGCAGGTCAATAGCAATCAGCCCCAGCATTTT. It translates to CASSSRQVNSNQPQHF. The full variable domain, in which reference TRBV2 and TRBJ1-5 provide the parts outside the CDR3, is EPEVTQTPSHQVTQMGQEVILRCVPISNHLYFYWYRQILGQKVEFLVSFYNNEISEKSEIFDDQFSVERPDGSNFTLKIRSTKLEDSAMYFCASSSRQVNSNQPQHFGDGTRLSIL.

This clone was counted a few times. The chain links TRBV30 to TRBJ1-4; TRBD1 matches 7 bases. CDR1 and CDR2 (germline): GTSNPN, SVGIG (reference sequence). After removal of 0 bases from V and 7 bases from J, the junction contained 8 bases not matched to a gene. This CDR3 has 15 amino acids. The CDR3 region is CAWSVGGGGSEKLFF. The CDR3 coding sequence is TGTGCCTGGAGTGTAGGAGGAGGGGGCAGTGAAAAACTGTTTTTT.

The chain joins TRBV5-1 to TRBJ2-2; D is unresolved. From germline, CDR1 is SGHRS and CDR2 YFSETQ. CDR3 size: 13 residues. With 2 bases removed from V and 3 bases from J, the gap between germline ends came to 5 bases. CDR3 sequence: CASSLGDTGELFF. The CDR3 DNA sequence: TGCGCCAGCAGCTTAGGAGACACCGGGGAGCTGTTTTTT.

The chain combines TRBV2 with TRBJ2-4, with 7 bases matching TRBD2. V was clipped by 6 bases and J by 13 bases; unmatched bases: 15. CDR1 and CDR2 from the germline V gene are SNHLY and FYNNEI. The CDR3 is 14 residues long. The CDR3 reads CASSPPREAGIQYF. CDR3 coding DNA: TGTGCCAGCAGCCCCCCCCGGGAAGCGGGAATACAGTACTTC. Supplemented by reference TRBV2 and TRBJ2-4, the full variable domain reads EPEVTQTPSHQVTQMGQEVILRCVPISNHLYFYWYRQILGQKVEFLVSFYNNEISEKSEIFDDQFSVERPDGSNFTLKIRSTKLEDSAMYFCASSPPREAGIQYFGAGTRLSVL.

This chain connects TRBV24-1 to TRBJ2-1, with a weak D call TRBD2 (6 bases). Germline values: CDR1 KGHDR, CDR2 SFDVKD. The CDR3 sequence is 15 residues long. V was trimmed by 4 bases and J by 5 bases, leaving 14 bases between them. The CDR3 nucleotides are TGTGCCACCAGTGACCCCGGACTACTAAACAATGAGCAGTTCTTC. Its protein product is CATSDPGLLNNEQFF.

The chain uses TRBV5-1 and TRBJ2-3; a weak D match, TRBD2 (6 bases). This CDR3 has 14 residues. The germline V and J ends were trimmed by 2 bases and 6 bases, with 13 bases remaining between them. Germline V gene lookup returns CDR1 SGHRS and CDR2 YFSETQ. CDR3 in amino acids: CASSFNGREDTQYF. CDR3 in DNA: TGCGCCAGCAGCTTTAACGGGAGAGAGGATACGCAGTATTTT.

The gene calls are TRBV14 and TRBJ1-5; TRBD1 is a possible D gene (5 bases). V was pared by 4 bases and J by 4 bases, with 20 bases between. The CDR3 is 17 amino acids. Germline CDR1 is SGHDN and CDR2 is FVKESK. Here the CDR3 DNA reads TGTGCCAGCAGCCGGATAAAGGGAGGGGCCAGTAATCAGCCCCAGCATTTT. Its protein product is CASSRIKGGASNQPQHF.

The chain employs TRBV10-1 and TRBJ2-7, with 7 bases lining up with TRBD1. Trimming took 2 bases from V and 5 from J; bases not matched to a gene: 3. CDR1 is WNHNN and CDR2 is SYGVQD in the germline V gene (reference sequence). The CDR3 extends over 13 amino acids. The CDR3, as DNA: TGCGCCAGCAGTGAGGACAGGGACCACGAGCAGTACTTC. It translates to CASSEDRDHEQYF.

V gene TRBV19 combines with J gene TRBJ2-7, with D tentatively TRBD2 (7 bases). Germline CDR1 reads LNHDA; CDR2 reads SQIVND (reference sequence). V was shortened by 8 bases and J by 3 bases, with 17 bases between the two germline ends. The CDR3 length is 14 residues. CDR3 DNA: TGTGCCAGTGGGGGGGCGCACCCTTACTACGAGCAGTACTTC. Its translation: CASGGAHPYYEQYF.

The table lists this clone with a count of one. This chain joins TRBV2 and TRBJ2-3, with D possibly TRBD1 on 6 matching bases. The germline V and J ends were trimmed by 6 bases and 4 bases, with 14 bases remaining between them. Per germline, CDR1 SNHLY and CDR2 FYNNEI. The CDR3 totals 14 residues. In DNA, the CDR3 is TGTGCCAGCAGCCAGGGGCGAGGGTCAGATACGCAGTATTTT. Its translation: CASSQGRGSDTQYF.

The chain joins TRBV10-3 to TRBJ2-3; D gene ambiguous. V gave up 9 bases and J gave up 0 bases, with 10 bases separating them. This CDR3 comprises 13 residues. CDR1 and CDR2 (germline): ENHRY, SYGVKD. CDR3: CAMQNPSTDTQYF. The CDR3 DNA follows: TGTGCCATGCAGAATCCTAGCACAGATACGCAGTATTTT.

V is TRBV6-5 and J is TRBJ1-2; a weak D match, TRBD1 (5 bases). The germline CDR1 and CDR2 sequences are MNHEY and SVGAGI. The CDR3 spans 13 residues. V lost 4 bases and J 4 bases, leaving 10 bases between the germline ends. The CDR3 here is CASSSRGGYGYTF. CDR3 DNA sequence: TGTGCCAGCAGTTCTAGGGGAGGCTATGGCTACACCTTC.

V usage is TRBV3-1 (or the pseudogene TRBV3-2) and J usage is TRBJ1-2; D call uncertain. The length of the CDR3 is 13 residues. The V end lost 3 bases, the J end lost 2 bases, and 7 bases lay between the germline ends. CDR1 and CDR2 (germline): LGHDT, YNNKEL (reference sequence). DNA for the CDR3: TGTGCCAGCAGCCAGAACAGCAACTATGGCTACACCTTC. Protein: CASSQNSNYGYTF.

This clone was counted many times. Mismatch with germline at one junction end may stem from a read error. The CDR3: CAWSQGQGRRVGF. CDR3 bases: TGTGCCTGGAGCCAAGGACAGGGGAGGAGGGTAGGGTTT. The chain links TRBV30 to TRBJ1-3; 9 positions match TRBD1. The length of the CDR3 is 13 residues. Germline V gene sequence: CDR1 GTSNPN, CDR2 SVGIG (reference sequence).

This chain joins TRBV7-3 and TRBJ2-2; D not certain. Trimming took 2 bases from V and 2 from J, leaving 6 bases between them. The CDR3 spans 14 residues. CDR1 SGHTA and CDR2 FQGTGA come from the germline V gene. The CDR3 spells CASSLLVNTGELFF. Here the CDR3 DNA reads TGTGCCAGCAGCTTATTAGTTAACACCGGGGAGCTGTTTTTT.

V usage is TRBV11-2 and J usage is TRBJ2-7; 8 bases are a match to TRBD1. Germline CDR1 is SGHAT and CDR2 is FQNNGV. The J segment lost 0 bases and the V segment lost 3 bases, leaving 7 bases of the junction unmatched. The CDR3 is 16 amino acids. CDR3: CASSLTGDGGSYEQYF. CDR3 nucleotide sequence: TGTGCCAGCAGCTTGACAGGGGACGGGGGCTCCTACGAGCAGTACTTC.

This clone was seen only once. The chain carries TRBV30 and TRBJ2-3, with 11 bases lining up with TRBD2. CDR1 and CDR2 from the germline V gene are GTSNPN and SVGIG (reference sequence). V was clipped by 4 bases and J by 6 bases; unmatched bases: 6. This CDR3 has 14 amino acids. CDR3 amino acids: CAWKLAGAQDTQYF. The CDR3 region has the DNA TGTGCCTGGAAACTAGCGGGAGCTCAGGATACGCAGTATTTT.

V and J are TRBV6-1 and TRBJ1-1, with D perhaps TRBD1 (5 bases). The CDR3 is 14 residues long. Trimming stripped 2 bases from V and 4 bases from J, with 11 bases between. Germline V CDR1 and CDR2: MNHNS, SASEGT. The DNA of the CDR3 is TGTGCCAGCAGTGAACAGGGATGGAGCACTGAAGCTTTCTTT. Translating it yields CASSEQGWSTEAFF.

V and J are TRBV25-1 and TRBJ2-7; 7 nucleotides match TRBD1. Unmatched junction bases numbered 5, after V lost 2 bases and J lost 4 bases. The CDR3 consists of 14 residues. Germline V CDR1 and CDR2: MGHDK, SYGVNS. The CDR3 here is CASSETGTDYEQYF. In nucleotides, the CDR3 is TGTGCCAGCAGTGAAACCGGGACAGATTACGAGCAGTACTTC.

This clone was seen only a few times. This CDR3 reads CASSLSGGEQFF. CDR3 coding DNA: TGCGCCAGCAGCTTATCCGGTGGTGAGCAGTTCTTC. The chain is built from TRBV5-1 and TRBJ2-1, with D uncertain. CDR1 is SGHRS, CDR2 YFSETQ, per germline. V was cut by 2 bases and J by 9 bases, with 9 bases left in between. The CDR3 totals 12 residues.